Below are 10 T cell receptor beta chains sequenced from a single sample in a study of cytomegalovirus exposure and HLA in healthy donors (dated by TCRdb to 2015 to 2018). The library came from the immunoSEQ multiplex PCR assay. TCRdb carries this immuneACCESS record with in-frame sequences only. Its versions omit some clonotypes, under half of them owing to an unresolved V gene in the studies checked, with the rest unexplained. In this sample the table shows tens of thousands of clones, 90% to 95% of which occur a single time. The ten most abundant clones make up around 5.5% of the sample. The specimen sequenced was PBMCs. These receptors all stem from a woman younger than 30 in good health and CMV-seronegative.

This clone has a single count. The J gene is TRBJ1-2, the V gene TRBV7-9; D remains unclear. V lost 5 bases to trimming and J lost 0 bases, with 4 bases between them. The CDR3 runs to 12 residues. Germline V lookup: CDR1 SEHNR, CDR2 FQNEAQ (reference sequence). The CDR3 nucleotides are TGTGCCAGCAGCCTATCTAACTATGGCTACACCTTC. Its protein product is CASSLSNYGYTF.

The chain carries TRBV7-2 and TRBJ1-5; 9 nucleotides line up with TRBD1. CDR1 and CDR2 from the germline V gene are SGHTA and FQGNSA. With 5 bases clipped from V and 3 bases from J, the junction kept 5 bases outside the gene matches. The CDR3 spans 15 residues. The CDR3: CASSRQGGTNQPQHF. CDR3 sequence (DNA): TGTGCCAGCAGCCGACAGGGGGGGACCAATCAGCCCCAGCATTTT.

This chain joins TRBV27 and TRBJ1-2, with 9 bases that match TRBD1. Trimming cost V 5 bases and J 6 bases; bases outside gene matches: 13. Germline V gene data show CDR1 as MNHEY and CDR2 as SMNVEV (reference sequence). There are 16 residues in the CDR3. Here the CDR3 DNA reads TGTGCCAGCAGTCCCTACCCGGGACAGGGTGGGAATGGCTACACCTTC. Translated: CASSPYPGQGGNGYTF.

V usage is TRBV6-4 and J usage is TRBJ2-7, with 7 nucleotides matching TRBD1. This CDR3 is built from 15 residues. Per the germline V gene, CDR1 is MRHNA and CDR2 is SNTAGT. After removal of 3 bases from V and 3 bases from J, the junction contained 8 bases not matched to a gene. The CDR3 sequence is CASSEGATGHYEQYF. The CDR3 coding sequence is TGTGCCAGCAGTGAGGGTGCGACAGGGCACTACGAGCAGTACTTC.

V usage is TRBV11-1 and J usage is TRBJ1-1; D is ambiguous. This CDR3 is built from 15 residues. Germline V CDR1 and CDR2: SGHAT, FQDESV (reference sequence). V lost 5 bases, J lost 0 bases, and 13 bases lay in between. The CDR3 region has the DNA TGTGCCAGCAGCGCCCGAGCGACTTTGAACACTGAAGCTTTCTTT. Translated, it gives CASSARATLNTEAFF.

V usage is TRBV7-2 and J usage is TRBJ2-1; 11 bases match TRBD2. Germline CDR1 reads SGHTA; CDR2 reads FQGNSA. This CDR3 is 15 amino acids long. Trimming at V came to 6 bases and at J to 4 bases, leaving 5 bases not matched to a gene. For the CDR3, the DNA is TGTGCCAGCAGGTTTAGCGGGAGGGATTACAATGAGCAGTTCTTC. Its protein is CASRFSGRDYNEQFF.

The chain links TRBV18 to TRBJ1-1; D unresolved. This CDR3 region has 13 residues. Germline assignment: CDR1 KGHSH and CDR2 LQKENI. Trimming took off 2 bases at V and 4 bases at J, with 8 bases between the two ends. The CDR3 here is CASSPGAGTEAFF. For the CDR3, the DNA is TGTGCCAGCTCACCAGGAGCTGGCACTGAAGCTTTCTTT.

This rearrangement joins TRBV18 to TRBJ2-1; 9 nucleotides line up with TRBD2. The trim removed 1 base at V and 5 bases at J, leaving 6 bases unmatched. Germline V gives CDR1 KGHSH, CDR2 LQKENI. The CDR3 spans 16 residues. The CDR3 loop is CASSPRSSGSDNEQFF. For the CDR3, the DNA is TGTGCCAGCTCACCACGTAGTAGCGGGAGTGACAATGAGCAGTTCTTC.

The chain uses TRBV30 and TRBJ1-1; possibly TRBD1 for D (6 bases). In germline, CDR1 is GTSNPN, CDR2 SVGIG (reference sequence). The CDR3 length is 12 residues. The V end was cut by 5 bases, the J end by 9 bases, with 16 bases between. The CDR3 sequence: CAWGVRGGKAFF. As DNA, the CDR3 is TGTGCCTGGGGCGTGAGGGGGGGTAAAGCTTTCTTT.

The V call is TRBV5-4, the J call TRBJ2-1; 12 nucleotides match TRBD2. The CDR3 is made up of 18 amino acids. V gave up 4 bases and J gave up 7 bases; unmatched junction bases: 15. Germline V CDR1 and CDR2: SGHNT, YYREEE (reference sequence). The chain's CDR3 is CASSLTPPGLAGRNEQFF. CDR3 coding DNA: TGTGCCAGCAGCCTAACACCTCCCGGACTAGCGGGACGGAATGAGCAGTTCTTC.